This entry features one TCR beta chain sequence. The antigen is unknown. Study-level points and caveats: Tumor Treg TCRs overlapped most with tumor naive CD4+ cells. In terms of TCR gene usage, tumor memory CD4+ T cells clustered together with blood and lymph node memory CD4+ cells, as well as with lymph node naive CD4+ cells.

Semi-nested PCR with Nested Universal Primer A followed constant-region reverse priming of full-length variable regions. TCRdb independently ran MiXCR on the 5' RACE reads; one entry per CDR3 protein. Altogether tens of thousands of distinct CDR3 sequences are present, 25% to 30% being singletons, with the ten largest covering 2.1%. Naive CD4+ cells had CD25+ Tregs removed. Germline values: CDR1 DFQATT, CDR2 SNEGSKA (reference sequence). The CDR3 is 11 residues long. The V gene lost 3 bases and the J gene lost 5 bases, with 7 bases spanning the gap. This rearrangement joins TRBV20-1 to TRBJ1-1; D is unresolved. The sequencing input was naive CD4+ T cells sorted from blood. Sample subset: naive CD4+ T cells, CD4+CD45RA+CD25-. This clonotype was obtained from a female donor with breast cancer. CDR3 residues: CSARKRTEAFF. The CDR3 nucleotides read TGCAGTGCTAGGAAGAGAACTGAAGCTTTCTTT.